Each of the 10 T cell receptor beta chains below was sequenced from the same sample in a study of blood T cell repertoires in COVID-19. The method was immunoSEQ multiplex PCR; TCRdb's version includes in-frame clones alone and lacks a portion of them. The repertoire includes 380,000 or so clones, roughly 90% of them detected once, and roughly 2% sits in the top ten. What was sequenced was PBMCs or T cells enriched from blood (not recorded which). These receptor sequences come from a middle-aged woman with acute COVID-19.

The rearrangement links TRBV12-3 or TRBV12-4 to TRBJ1-5; possible D gene TRBD1, 5 bases. With 5 bases removed from V and 7 bases from J, the gap between germline ends came to 12 bases. The CDR3 length is 13 residues. CDR3 DNA: TGTGCCAGCAGTCTCAGGGATGGGCAGCCCCAGCATTTT. This encodes CASSLRDGQPQHF.

The chain is built from TRBV27 and TRBJ1-5; 7 bases match TRBD1. Trimming at V came to 1 base and at J to 0 bases, leaving 12 bases not matched to a gene. CDR1 is MNHEY, CDR2 SMNVEV, per germline (reference sequence). The CDR3 is 19 residues long. CDR3 protein: CASSLYGNRGAYSNQPQHF. CDR3 sequence (DNA): TGTGCCAGCAGTTTATACGGAAACAGGGGTGCTTATAGCAATCAGCCCCAGCATTTT.

The gene calls are TRBV7-2 and TRBJ2-7, with a possible D match to TRBD1 (6 bases). Germline CDR1 reads SGHTA; CDR2 reads FQGNSA. The CDR3 has 14 amino acids. Trimming removed 1 base from V and 7 bases from J, with 14 bases in between. This chain's CDR3 is CASSLVGTPKEQYF. In nucleotides, the CDR3 is TGTGCCAGCAGCTTAGTAGGGACACCCAAGGAGCAGTACTTC.

For the CDR3, the DNA is TGTGCCAGTAGTGCTTCCCCGGGACAGCGAACCTACGAGCAGTACTTC. It codes for CASSASPGQRTYEQYF. The chain uses TRBV19 and TRBJ2-7; 7 bases line up with TRBD1. Germline V gives CDR1 LNHDA, CDR2 SQIVND (reference sequence). J was trimmed by 2 bases and V by 5 bases; bases with no gene match: 12. The CDR3 totals 16 residues.

The genes are TRBV7-8 and TRBJ2-3; D gene uncertain. V was cut by 3 bases and J by 8 bases, with 9 bases left in between. CDR1 is SGHVS and CDR2 is FQNEAQ in the germline V gene. The CDR3 covers 12 residues. The CDR3, as DNA: TGTGCCAGCAGCTTGTCACAGAGTACGCAGTATTTT. The encoded protein is CASSLSQSTQYF. The full variable domain, completed using reference TRBV7-8 and TRBJ2-3, is GAGVSQSPRYKVAKRGQDVALRCDPISGHVSLFWYQQALGQGPEFLTYFQNEAQLDKSGLPSDRFFAERPEGSVSTLKIQRTQQEDSAVYLCASSLSQSTQYFGPGTRLTVL.

This clone was recorded many times. This sequence joins TRBV6-6 and TRBJ2-7; tentatively, D is TRBD2 (5 bases). The CDR3 has 14 residues. Trimming shortened V by 5 bases and J by 3 bases, and 14 bases separated the two germline ends. CDR1 and CDR2 from the germline V gene are MNHNY and SVGAGI (reference sequence). CDR3 in DNA: TGTGCCAGCAGTCCTCAGGTCGGGAACTACGAGCAGTACTTC. Its translation: CASSPQVGNYEQYF.

The V and J genes are TRBV19 and TRBJ1-6; D ambiguous. Trimming took 3 bases from V and 9 from J, leaving 12 bases between them. Per the germline V gene, CDR1 is LNHDA and CDR2 is SQIVND (reference sequence). The CDR3 contains 14 residues. The CDR3 region is CASSIGQTFSPLHF. Here the CDR3 DNA reads TGTGCCAGTAGTATCGGCCAGACATTTTCACCCCTCCACTTT. Together with reference TRBV19 and TRBJ1-6, the CDR3 gives the full variable domain: DGGITQSPKYLFRKEGQNVTLSCEQNLNHDAMYWYRQDPGQGLRLIYYSQIVNDFQKGDIAEGYSVSREKKESFPLTVTSAQKNPTAFYLCASSIGQTFSPLHFGNGTRLTVT.

This chain joins TRBV2 and TRBJ2-1; weak D call: TRBD2 (6 bases). This CDR3 spans 11 amino acids. V lost 4 bases, J lost 8 bases, and 6 bases lay in between. Germline CDR1 SNHLY, CDR2 FYNNEI. The chain's CDR3 is CASSAGDEQFF. The CDR3 coding sequence is TGTGCCAGCAGTGCGGGAGATGAGCAGTTCTTC.

The V call is TRBV5-1, the J call TRBJ1-5; no definite D call. This CDR3 is 16 amino acids long. V was pared by 0 bases and J by 1 base, with 11 bases between. The germline V gene has CDR1 SGHRS and CDR2 YFSETQ. The CDR3 spells CASSLAPAQSNQPQHF. CDR3 nucleotide sequence: TGCGCCAGCAGCTTGGCCCCTGCCCAGAGCAATCAGCCCCAGCATTTT. Full variable domain (outside the CDR3, taken from reference TRBV5-1 and TRBJ1-5): KAGVTQTPRYLIKTRGQQVTLSCSPISGHRSVSWYQQTPGQGLQFLFEYFSETQRNKGNFPGRFSGRQFSNSRSEMNVSTLELGDSALYLCASSLAPAQSNQPQHFGDGTRLSIL.

This chain links TRBV20-1 with TRBJ1-2, with 8 nucleotides matching TRBD1. Trimming cost V 3 bases and J 4 bases; bases outside gene matches: 4. Germline CDR1 reads DFQATT; CDR2 reads SNEGSKA (reference sequence). This CDR3 has 13 amino acids. The CDR3, as DNA: TGCAGTGCTAGTGGACAGGGTGGCTATGGCTACACCTTC. As protein: CSASGQGGYGYTF.